A selection of T cell receptor beta chains follows, all from one sample in a study of T cells in localized non-small cell lung cancer. The table came from immunoSEQ multiplex PCR; TCRdb's copy has only in-frame clones and leaves some out. The sample has tens of thousands of clones, just over 90% seen once; the top ten hold roughly 7.7%. Here the sequenced sample was peripheral blood, taken before any cancer treatment. The receptor set was obtained from a female donor over 55 with stage I lung adenocarcinoma. Each CDR3 is given with its conserved first and last residue. The D gene is left open where the match is weak. Rows give clone size only sometimes, using once, few, many, or a class for an expanded clone.

.,TRBV7-2,TRBD1,TRBJ2-1,TGTGCCAGCAGCTCGCCGGGACAGGGACATAGTGAGCAGTTCTTC,CASSSPGQGHSEQFF
.,TRBV27,TRBD2,TRBJ2-7,TGTGCCAGCAGTCTTACTAGCGGGGGGATCTACGAGCAGTACTTC,CASSLTSGGIYEQYF
.,TRBV19,.,TRBJ1-1,TGTGCCAGTAGTAGCGAACAGGGAGGAGGAACTGAAGCTTTCTTT,CASSSEQGGGTEAFF
.,TRBV5-6,TRBD1,TRBJ2-3,TGTGATAGGGGACAGAGGAATTGTACGCAGTATTTT,CDRGQRNCTQYF
.,TRBV28,TRBD1,TRBJ1-2,TGTGCCAGCAGCATACAGGGGTTTTATGGCTACACCTTC,CASSIQGFYGYTF
.,TRBV27,.,TRBJ1-2,TGTGCCAGCAGTTTAAAGGTTGGGGGCAGCTATGGCTACACCTTC,CASSLKVGGSYGYTF
.,TRBV4-3,.,TRBJ1-1,TGCGCCAGCAGCCAAGATAGAAGACTGGGGAACACTGAAGCTTTCTTT,CASSQDRRLGNTEAFF
.,TRBV21-1,.,TRBJ2-3,TGTGCCAGCAGCAAAGCGTTGAAGGCGGGAACGAACCCTAACACAGATACGCAGTATTTT,CASSKALKAGTNPNTDTQYF
.,TRBV21-1,.,TRBJ2-1,TGTGCCAGCAGAAGACTGGTTGGTCCTTACAATGAGCAGTTCTTC,CASRRLVGPYNEQFF
.,TRBV6-6,.,TRBJ1-2,TGTGCCAGCAGCCGGGCCCAAACAGGTTATGGCTACACCTTC,CASSRAQTGYGYTF
.,TRBV4-3,.,TRBJ1-3,TGCGCCAGCAGCCAATCACGACGGGGGTCTGGAAACACCATATATTTT,CASSQSRRGSGNTIYF
.,TRBV28,TRBD1,TRBJ2-3,TGTGCCAGCAGCCCGACAGGGTTGAGAGATACGCAGTATTTT,CASSPTGLRDTQYF
.,TRBV7-9,TRBD1,TRBJ2-5,TGTGCCAGCAGCCAAGGGACAGGGTTGGAGACCCAGTACTTC,CASSQGTGLETQYF
.,TRBV30,.,TRBJ2-5,TGTGCCTGGAGTGTAAGGGTGGCGAAGACCCAGTACTTC,CAWSVRVAKTQYF
few,TRBV6-1,.,TRBJ2-2,TGTGCCAGCAGTCCATTTAACACCGGGGAGCTGTTTTTT,CASSPFNTGELFF
.,TRBV7-2,TRBD2,TRBJ2-3,TGTGCCAGCAGCCTCACCTCTAGCGGGGGGCTGAGCACAGATACGCAGTATTTT,CASSLTSSGGLSTDTQYF
.,TRBV28,.,TRBJ1-1,TGTGCCAGCAGTCCCCCGAGGGGAATTATCACTGAAGCTTTCTTT,CASSPPRGIITEAFF
few,TRBV5-1,TRBD1,TRBJ1-3,TGCGCCAGCAGCTTGGACAGGGGTTTTGGAAACACCATATATTTT,CASSLDRGFGNTIYF
.,TRBV7-2,TRBD1,TRBJ1-2,TGTGCCAGAGGACAGGAGGGAGGGGGCAACTATGGCTACACCTTC,CARGQEGGGNYGYTF
.,TRBV29-1,.,TRBJ2-6,TGCAGCGTTTGGGGCTCTGGGGCCAACGTCCTGACTTTC,CSVWGSGANVLTF
.,TRBV7-9,TRBD1,TRBJ2-5,TGTGCCAGCAGCGTAGACCTGGGACAGCAAGAGACCCAGTACTTC,CASSVDLGQQETQYF
.,TRBV6-5,TRBD1,TRBJ2-5,TGTGCCAGCAGAGGGACAGGGCGCGAGACCCAGTACTTC,CASRGTGRETQYF
once,TRBV2,TRBD2,TRBJ2-5,TGTGCCAGCAAGCGGGGTCCCCAAGAGACCCAGTACTTC,CASKRGPQETQYF
.,TRBV4-2,.,TRBJ2-3,TGTGCCAGCAGCCAGTCGGGCTCAGAGACAGATACGCAGTATTTT,CASSQSGSETDTQYF
.,TRBV2,.,TRBJ2-7,TGTGCCAGCAGCCAGGACCCTTTCTACGAGCAGTACTTC,CASSQDPFYEQYF
once,TRBV6-1,TRBD1,TRBJ1-2,TGTGCCAGCAGCCCTTTTAGACAGGGGGCTTATGGCTACACCTTC,CASSPFRQGAYGYTF
.,TRBV5-8,.,TRBJ1-2,TGTGCCAGCAGATCAGCGGGGGGCTACACCTTC,CASRSAGGYTF
.,TRBV5-1,.,TRBJ1-1,TGCGCCAGCAGGGGAGGACAGACCTCCACTGAAGCTTTCTTT,CASRGGQTSTEAFF
.,TRBV5-6,.,TRBJ2-2,TGTGCCAGCATTAGGCGTCGGGCCACCGGGGAGCTGTTTTTT,CASIRRRATGELFF
once,TRBV19,.,TRBJ2-6,TGTGCCAGTAGTATTGGTCAGGCCGGGGCCAACGTCCTGACTTTC,CASSIGQAGANVLTF
.,TRBV10-3,TRBD1,TRBJ1-5,TGTGCCATCAGTGAAGGGACAGATAGCAATCAGCCCCAGCATTTT,CAISEGTDSNQPQHF
.,TRBV7-9,.,TRBJ2-3,TGTGCCAGCAGCTTCAATACAGATACGCAGTATTTT,CASSFNTDTQYF
.,TRBV7-9,.,TRBJ2-3,TGTGCCAGCAGCGACGACAGGTTAGGGGCAGATACGCAGTATTTT,CASSDDRLGADTQYF
.,TRBV6-1,.,TRBJ1-1,TGTGCCAGCAGTGGTTACACTGAAGCTTTCTTT,CASSGYTEAFF
.,TRBV7-9,.,TRBJ1-1,TGTGCCAGCAGCTTACCGGGTAACACTGAAGCTTTCTTT,CASSLPGNTEAFF
.,TRBV7-3,.,TRBJ1-2,TGTGCCAGCATTGCGGGGGGTCTCTATGGCTACACCTTC,CASIAGGLYGYTF
.,TRBV11-3,.,TRBJ1-2,TGTGCCAGCAGCTTAGAGGGCTATGGCTACACCTTC,CASSLEGYGYTF
once,TRBV5-1,.,TRBJ1-1,TGCGCCAGCAGCTTGGGATGGGGGCGAGGGAACACTGAAGCTTTCTTT,CASSLGWGRGNTEAFF
once,TRBV4-3,.,TRBJ1-5,TGCGCCAGCAGCCAGGGGTCGGTTGGGCAGCCCCAGCATTTT,CASSQGSVGQPQHF
.,TRBV7-8,.,TRBJ2-1,TGTGCCAGCATCAGGAGCTCCTACAATGAGCAGTTCTTC,CASIRSSYNEQFF
.,TRBV28,TRBD2,TRBJ2-3,TGTGCCAGCAGTTTTCCCCAGGGACTAGAGGCGCAGTATTTT,CASSFPQGLEAQYF
.,TRBV4-3,.,TRBJ2-6,TGCGCCAGCAGCCAAGAAGGTTGGGGGAGGTACTCTGGGGCCAACGTCCTGACTTTC,CASSQEGWGRYSGANVLTF
.,TRBV19,.,TRBJ1-5,TGTGCCAGTAGTATTGGGGCCAGGTCAGGGCAGCCCCAGCATTTT,CASSIGARSGQPQHF
.,TRBV7-2,.,TRBJ1-2,TGTGCCAGCAGGTACCAGGGGATGATCGGGTATGGCTACACCTTC,CASRYQGMIGYGYTF
.,TRBV6-1,.,TRBJ2-1,TGTGCCAGCAGTGAATACGGATACAATGAGCAGTTCTTC,CASSEYGYNEQFF
.,TRBV20-1,.,TRBJ2-7,TGCAGTGCCCCCACGAGCTACGAGCAGTACTTC,CSAPTSYEQYF
.,TRBV9,.,TRBJ1-5,TGTGCCAGCAGCGCTCGGGAGGGAAGCAATCAGCCCCAGCATTTT,CASSAREGSNQPQHF
.,TRBV6-5,.,TRBJ1-1,TGTGCCAGCAGTTACTCTCAGGGGCTTACTGAAGCTTTCTTT,CASSYSQGLTEAFF
.,TRBV9,TRBD1,TRBJ2-3,TGTGCCAGCAGCCAAGGGGGCGAAGAAGGCACAGATACGCAGTATTTT,CASSQGGEEGTDTQYF
once,TRBV14,.,TRBJ2-2,TGTGCCAGCAGCCAAGAATCTGGACCGTCGGAGCTGTTTTTT,CASSQESGPSELFF